The 18 T cell receptor beta chains presented below share a single source sample, sequenced in a study of response to subunit inactivated influenza vaccine. TCRdb analysed the RT-PCR reads with MiXCR anew, one entry per CDR3 protein. The data show a few hundred thousand distinct CDR3 sequences, about 11% seen once. These data are also associated with another study on T cells expressing NK-cell markers. As that study records: What made the TCR beta cDNA was 5'RACE template switching with UMIs.

Sequenced material: PBMCs from blood, taken on the day of vaccination. All receptors come from a man aged 50-59 years who received an inactivated influenza vaccine.

V usage is TRBV10-3 and J usage is TRBJ2-2; a weak D match, TRBD2 (6 bases). Trimming took 10 bases from V and 6 from J, leaving 18 bases between them. The CDR3 loop spans 14 amino acids. The V gene's germline CDR1 is ENHRY and CDR2 SYGVKD. The DNA of the CDR3 is TGTGCCACGGGGGATTGGGCGGAGGCCGGGGAGCTGTTTTTT. Translation gives CATGDWAEAGELFF.

This clonotype was seen repeatedly, ten times or more. The junction departs from germline at one end; a sequencing error may be responsible. The J gene is TRBJ2-2, the V gene TRBV7-7; D not resolved. The CDR3 has 13 residues. CDR1 and CDR2 from the germline V gene are SSHAT and FNYEAQ (reference sequence). The CDR3 DNA reads as TGTGCTAGCAGCCTCCGGGCCCCCGGGGAGCTGTTTTTT. It is translated as CASSLRAPGELFF.

This chain links TRBV29-1 with TRBJ2-1, with TRBD2 matching over 10 bases. This CDR3 spans 16 amino acids. The V gene's germline CDR1 is SQVTM and CDR2 ANQGSEA. The ends lost 1 base at V and 4 bases at J; junction bases unmatched: 7. CDR3 in DNA: TGCAGCGTTGAAGGTACCGGGACTAGCGAGTACAATGAGCAGTTCTTC. It codes for CSVEGTGTSEYNEQFF.

This clonotype has just a few counts. The gene calls are TRBV7-2 and TRBJ2-7, with 8 bases lining up with TRBD1. The CDR3 is 14 amino acids. Per germline, CDR1 SGHTA and CDR2 FQGNSA. V lost 3 bases, J lost 5 bases, and 6 bases stayed unmatched. The CDR3 DNA is TGTGCCAGCAGCTTCCGGGACAGGATCCACGAGCAGTACTTC. Residues: CASSFRDRIHEQYF.

This clonotype occurred many times. The gene calls are TRBV4-2 and TRBJ2-5; 7 bases line up with TRBD2. There are 15 residues in the CDR3. Germline CDR1 and CDR2: LGHNA and YNFKEQ. The junction had 10 bases not matched to a gene; V was cut back by 5 bases and J by 4 bases. This chain's CDR3 is CASSSGGEGRETQYF. DNA for the CDR3: TGTGCCAGCAGCTCGGGCGGGGAGGGGCGAGAGACCCAGTACTTC.

The chain employs TRBV12-3 or TRBV12-4 and TRBJ2-3; possibly TRBD1 for D (5 bases). V gave up 5 bases and J gave up 4 bases, with 13 bases separating them. This CDR3 is 14 amino acids long. The CDR3, as DNA: TGTGCCAGCAGTCAAGGGGTCGGTGCAGATACGCAGTATTTT. Protein sequence: CASSQGVGADTQYF.

The V gene is TRBV10-1, the J gene TRBJ2-1; perhaps TRBD2 as D (5 bases). The V gene lost 0 bases and the J gene lost 4 bases, with 13 bases spanning the gap. Germline V gene lookup returns CDR1 WNHNN and CDR2 SYGVQD (reference sequence). The CDR3 is 16 residues long. The CDR3 DNA reads TGCGCCAGCAGTGAGTCCAAAGGGTCGGGGTACAATGAGCAGTTCTTC. Its translation is CASSESKGSGYNEQFF.

This clonotype has more than one count but fewer than ten. J is TRBJ1-5 and V is TRBV20-1, with TRBD1 matching over 8 bases. Germline values: CDR1 DFQATT, CDR2 SNEGSKA (reference sequence). Germline trimming cut 5 bases from V and 0 bases from J; bases unmatched to any gene: 6. The CDR3 consists of 15 residues. Here the CDR3 reads CSALDRVNSNQPQHF. The CDR3 bases are TGCAGTGCTCTGGACAGGGTCAATAGCAATCAGCCCCAGCATTTT.

The rearrangement joins TRBV19 to TRBJ1-1; perhaps TRBD1 as D (5 bases). V lost 3 bases and J 3 bases, leaving 20 bases between the germline ends. Per germline, CDR1 LNHDA and CDR2 SQIVND (reference sequence). CDR3 size: 17 residues. The CDR3 here is CASSIWGYPGPDTEAFF. CDR3 nucleotides: TGTGCCAGTAGTATTTGGGGGTATCCAGGGCCGGACACTGAAGCTTTCTTT.

The chain has TRBV10-3 and TRBJ2-1; no definite D call. Germline V lookup: CDR1 ENHRY, CDR2 SYGVKD. There are 13 residues in the CDR3. The V gene lost 4 bases and the J gene lost 3 bases, with 7 bases spanning the gap. The CDR3 DNA reads TGTGCCATCAGTGCAAGGGACTACAATGAGCAGTTCTTC. Its translation is CAISARDYNEQFF.

This clonotype was counted a few times. The V and J genes are TRBV12-3 or TRBV12-4 and TRBJ2-2, with 7 bases aligning to TRBD1. V lost 6 bases and J lost 7; bases outside the gene matches: 5. The CDR3 consists of 13 residues. CDR3 in DNA: TGTGCCAGCAGCCGACAGGGTCACGGGGAGCTGTTTTTT. Its protein product is CASSRQGHGELFF.

This clonotype came up a few times. Here the CDR3 DNA reads TGTGCCAGCAGCTTAGAGGGGGGCCTTCACAATGAGCAGTTCTTC. It translates to CASSLEGGLHNEQFF. V usage is TRBV7-9 and J usage is TRBJ2-1, with D perhaps given as TRBD1 or TRBD2 (6 bases each). Per the germline V gene, CDR1 is SEHNR and CDR2 is FQNEAQ (reference sequence). The ends were cut back, 1 base at V and 5 bases at J, with 12 bases in the middle. The CDR3 spans 15 residues.

This chain uses TRBV4-1 with TRBJ2-7; D uncertain. This CDR3 is built from 14 residues. V lost 4 bases, J lost 1 base, and 11 bases lay in between. Germline lookup yields CDR1 MGHRA and CDR2 YSYEKL. DNA for the CDR3: TGCGCCAGCAGCCCCCTGACTGAATCCTACGAGCAGTACTTC. It encodes CASSPLTESYEQYF.

This clonotype was seen a handful of times. The rearrangement links TRBV5-1 to TRBJ2-2, with D perhaps matching TRBD2 (6 bases). The germline gives CDR1 SGHRS, CDR2 YFSETQ. V was cut by 3 bases and J by 6 bases, with 9 bases left in between. This CDR3 has 13 residues. The CDR3 reads CASSWDLSGELFF. CDR3 DNA sequence: TGCGCCAGCAGCTGGGACTTGTCCGGGGAGCTGTTTTTT.

This clonotype came up many times. The chain uses TRBV5-1 and TRBJ1-2; 10 nucleotides line up with TRBD1. This CDR3 spans 15 amino acids. Looked up from germline, CDR1 is SGHRS and CDR2 is YFSETQ. With 2 bases clipped from V and 5 bases from J, the junction kept 6 bases outside the gene matches. Here the CDR3 reads CASSLMTGGAYGYTF. The DNA of the CDR3 is TGCGCCAGCAGCTTAATGACAGGGGGCGCTTATGGCTACACCTTC.

This clonotype was detected only a few times. The DNA for the CDR3 is TGCGCCAGCAGCCAGAGCAGTTTAGGGACTGAAGCTTTCTTT. This gives the protein CASSQSSLGTEAFF. This chain connects TRBV4-3 to TRBJ1-1; the D is unclear. The CDR3 has 14 amino acids. The V end lost 3 bases, the J end lost 5 bases, and 13 bases lay between the germline ends. CDR1 is LGHNA and CDR2 is YSLEER in the germline V gene.

The CDR3 here is CASRPTGTYNEQFF. The CDR3 DNA reads TGTGCCAGCAGACCGACAGGGACCTACAATGAGCAGTTCTTC. The chain has TRBV7-6 and TRBJ2-1, with 7 nucleotides matching TRBD1. V lost 6 bases and J lost 2; bases outside the gene matches: 4. The germline CDR1 and CDR2 sequences are SGHVS and FNYEAQ. The CDR3 covers 14 residues.

V is TRBV21-1 and J is TRBJ1-5; the table gives TRBD1 as D, unverified against the DNA. TRBV21-1 is a listed pseudogene. The CDR3 contains 14 residues. The CDR3 region has the DNA TGTGCCAGCAGTCCCAGGGGGATCAATCAGCCCCAGCATTTT. This gives the protein CASSPRGINQPQHF.